What follows are 11 T cell receptor beta chains derived from one specimen sequenced in a study of T cell changes during pregnancy in multiple sclerosis. TCRdb keeps only in-frame clones here, not all; method: immunoSEQ multiplex PCR. Of about 75,000 clones listed, around 94% are singletons. The sequenced sample was CD4+ T cells from peripheral blood mononuclear cells, obtained after pregnancy. Every receptor here comes from a female donor with multiple sclerosis, enrolled in a pregnancy study.

The chain combines TRBV7-3 with TRBJ2-6, with D perhaps matching TRBD1 (5 bases). Germline V gene data show CDR1 as SGHTA and CDR2 as FQGTGA. The ends were cut back, 3 bases at V and 5 bases at J, with 5 bases in the middle. This CDR3 region has 13 residues. The CDR3 nucleotides are TGTGCCAGCAGCTTGGACAGGGCCAACGTCCTGACTTTC. Translation gives CASSLDRANVLTF.

The rearrangement links TRBV4-1 to TRBJ2-3, with D maybe TRBD1 (6 bases). Trimming left V 0 bases short and J 4 bases short, with 20 bases between. CDR3 length equals 18 residues. In germline, CDR1 is MGHRA, CDR2 YSYEKL. CDR3 DNA: TGCGCCAGCAGCCAAGAACCGACAGGACAGCTAGTCGCAGATACGCAGTATTTT. Its protein product is CASSQEPTGQLVADTQYF.

The CDR3, as DNA: TGCGCCAGCAGCCCGAGAGGAGGAGGGAGCAATCAGCCCCAGCATTTT. This sequence encodes CASSPRGGGSNQPQHF. The chain joins TRBV4-1 to TRBJ1-5; D unclear. Germline CDR1 and CDR2: MGHRA and YSYEKL. Trimming shortened V by 4 bases and J by 1 base, and 14 bases separated the two germline ends. The CDR3 has 16 residues.

The genes are TRBV11-2 and TRBJ2-1; D perhaps matches TRBD2 (6 bases). The CDR3 is 19 residues long. The germline CDR1 and CDR2 sequences are SGHAT and FQNNGV. The V gene lost 4 bases and the J gene lost 4 bases, with 26 bases spanning the gap. The CDR3 protein is CASSSASRLGRGTYNEQFF. CDR3 bases: TGTGCCAGCAGCTCAGCGAGTAGGCTGGGGCGGGGAACTTACAATGAGCAGTTCTTC. Full variable domain (rest looked up from reference TRBV11-2 and TRBJ2-1): EAGVAQSPRYKIIEKRQSVAFWCNPISGHATLYWYQQILGQGPKLLIQFQNNGVVDDSQLPKDRFSAERLKGVDSTLKIQPAKLEDSAVYLCASSSASRLGRGTYNEQFFGPGTRLTVL.

This chain connects TRBV15 to TRBJ2-2; 11 nucleotides agree with TRBD1. The germline V gene has CDR1 LNHNV and CDR2 YYDKDF (reference sequence). This CDR3 comprises 17 residues. V dropped 3 bases and J dropped 6; count of bases not matched to a gene: 9. CDR3 in DNA: TGTGCCACCAGCAGCCAGAGCGGACAGGGGGCCTCCGGGGAGCTGTTTTTT. It codes for CATSSQSGQGASGELFF.

The rearrangement joins TRBV7-2 to TRBJ1-1, with 7 nucleotides matching TRBD1. After removal of 5 bases from V and 0 bases from J, the junction contained 9 bases not matched to a gene. This CDR3 region has 16 residues. Germline CDR1 SGHTA, CDR2 FQGNSA. CDR3 in DNA: TGTGCCAGCAGCCTAGGGACAGCTTTAATGAACACTGAAGCTTTCTTT. This gives the protein CASSLGTALMNTEAFF. The full variable domain, rest sourced from reference TRBV7-2 and TRBJ1-1, is GAGVSQSPSNKVTEKGKDVELRCDPISGHTALYWYRQSLGQGLEFLIYFQGNSAPDKSGLPSDRFSAERTGGSVSTLTIQRTQQEDSAVYLCASSLGTALMNTEAFFGQGTRLTVV.

The chain employs TRBV7-9 and TRBJ2-3; tentative D call: TRBD1 (6 bases). V dropped 0 bases and J dropped 1 base, with 17 bases sitting between them. The CDR3 runs to 18 residues. The germline gives CDR1 SEHNR, CDR2 FQNEAQ (reference sequence). In nucleotides, the CDR3 is TGTGCCAGCAGCTTAGCACAGGGAATTGGGCTACGCACAGATACGCAGTATTTT. Encoded protein: CASSLAQGIGLRTDTQYF. The full variable domain, in which reference TRBV7-9 and TRBJ2-3 provide the parts outside the CDR3, is DTGVSQNPRHKITKRGQNVTFRCDPISEHNRLYWYRQTLGQGPEFLTYFQNEAQLEKSRLLSDRFSAERPKGSFSTLEIQRTEQGDSAMYLCASSLAQGIGLRTDTQYFGPGTRLTVL.

This chain joins TRBV11-2 and TRBJ2-7; 10 bases fit TRBD1. Germline CDR1 SGHAT, CDR2 FQNNGV. The CDR3 has 18 amino acids. V was clipped by 3 bases and J by 0 bases; unmatched bases: 11. CDR3 region: CASSLGTQGQGGSYEQYF. CDR3 sequence (DNA): TGTGCCAGCAGCTTGGGAACCCAAGGACAGGGGGGCTCCTACGAGCAGTACTTC.

J is TRBJ1-1 and V is TRBV6-1; TRBD1 agrees at 7 bases. Germline values: CDR1 MNHNS, CDR2 SASEGT. The trim removed 7 bases at V and 2 bases at J, leaving 4 bases unmatched. This CDR3 spans 13 amino acids. The CDR3, as DNA: TGTGCCAGCAAGACAGGGATAAACACTGAAGCTTTCTTT. Its protein product is CASKTGINTEAFF.

The V call is TRBV10-3, the J call TRBJ1-2; D is perhaps TRBD1 (5 bases). CDR3 length equals 15 residues. Germline CDR1 ENHRY, CDR2 SYGVKD. V dropped 6 bases and J dropped 2 bases, with 16 bases sitting between them. CDR3 bases: TGTGCCATCAGCAAGGGGACTGACAAAAACTATGGCTACACCTTC. Residues: CAISKGTDKNYGYTF.

This sequence joins TRBV5-1 and TRBJ2-2; tentative D call: TRBD2 (6 bases). CDR3 length: 14 residues. Trimming pared 2 bases from V and 6 bases from J, leaving 11 bases between. Per the germline V gene, CDR1 is SGHRS and CDR2 is YFSETQ. The CDR3 here is CASSFAGSAGELFF. Written as DNA, the CDR3 is TGCGCCAGCAGCTTCGCCGGGAGTGCCGGGGAGCTGTTTTTT.